Below are 23 T cell receptor beta chains sequenced from a single sample in a study of cytomegalovirus exposure and HLA in healthy donors. TCRdb's copy holds only in-frame clones and misses some; the assay was immunoSEQ multiplex PCR. The repertoire has approximately 76,000 clones, approximately 95% of them found once; the top ten carry 2.1%. Source material: PBMCs. All receptors come from a woman aged 18 to 35 in good health and CMV-seronegative.

The V and J genes are TRBV5-4 and TRBJ2-3; D is perhaps TRBD1 (6 bases). The CDR3 is 14 residues long. Germline CDR1 SGHNT, CDR2 YYREEE (reference sequence). Trimming stripped 5 bases from V and 2 bases from J, with 12 bases between. The DNA for the CDR3 is TGTGCCAGCAGATCTGACAGGCACACAGATACGCAGTATTTT. The encoded protein is CASRSDRHTDTQYF.

The chain combines TRBV9 with TRBJ2-5; D is perhaps TRBD1 (6 bases). This CDR3 contains 15 residues. CDR1 is SGDLS, CDR2 YYNGEE, per germline. V lost 4 bases and J 1 base, leaving 14 bases between the germline ends. The CDR3 DNA reads TGTGCCAGCAGCCTGGACAGCGGTCGCCAAGAGACCCAGTACTTC. Amino acid sequence: CASSLDSGRQETQYF.

The rearrangement uses TRBV11-3 and TRBJ2-7; 7 nucleotides align to TRBD2. V was pared by 1 base and J by 2 bases, with 8 bases of the junction left unmatched. Germline CDR1 SGHNT, CDR2 YENEEA. CDR3 size: 16 residues. The CDR3 here is CASSLGERGGAYEQYF. Here the CDR3 DNA reads TGTGCCAGCAGCTTAGGAGAGCGGGGTGGGGCCTACGAGCAGTACTTC.

The chain uses TRBV6-1 and TRBJ2-7, with 7 bases lining up with TRBD2. Germline-derived CDR1 and CDR2 are MNHNS and SASEGT. J gave up 1 base and V 4 bases, and 7 bases lay outside the gene matches. This CDR3 contains 15 residues. This CDR3 is CASSGQQGGSYEQYF. As DNA, the CDR3 is TGTGCCAGCAGTGGGCAGCAGGGAGGGTCCTACGAGCAGTACTTC.

The J gene is TRBJ1-1, the V gene TRBV7-9; TRBD1 aligns across 8 bases. Germline trimming cut 9 bases from V and 3 bases from J; bases unmatched to any gene: 9. CDR1 is SEHNR, CDR2 FQNEAQ, per germline (reference sequence). The CDR3 has 14 amino acids. CDR3 loop: CASLDRAIHTEAFF. The CDR3 bases are TGTGCCAGTTTGGACAGGGCAATTCACACTGAAGCTTTCTTT.

The CDR3 sequence is CASSIRALNPNEQYF. DNA of the CDR3: TGTGCCAGTAGTATCAGGGCCCTCAACCCTAATGAGCAGTACTTC. The genes are TRBV19 and TRBJ2-7, with D possibly matching TRBD1 (5 bases). Trimming took off 3 bases at V and 7 bases at J, with 19 bases between the two ends. From germline, CDR1 is LNHDA and CDR2 SQIVND (reference sequence). The CDR3 covers 15 residues.

This chain uses TRBV6-5 with TRBJ1-5; tentatively, D is TRBD1 (5 bases). The CDR3 is 15 amino acids. V shed 0 bases and J shed 5 bases, with 11 bases lying between them. Germline-derived CDR1 and CDR2 are MNHEY and SVGAGI. The CDR3 bases are TGTGCCAGCAGTTACTCTTACAGGAGTGATCAGCCCCAGCATTTT. This encodes CASSYSYRSDQPQHF.

The chain links TRBV7-2 to TRBJ1-3; unclear D gene. Germline CDR1 reads SGHTA; CDR2 reads FQGNSA. V was clipped by 5 bases and J by 7 bases, with 6 bases between them. The CDR3 is 11 amino acids. This CDR3 is CASSTSNTIYF. CDR3 nucleotide sequence: TGTGCCAGCAGCACCAGTAACACCATATATTTT.

The chain combines TRBV4-3 with TRBJ2-5; 10 bases line up with TRBD2. Germline V CDR1 and CDR2: LGHNA, YSLEER. The CDR3 has 15 residues. J was trimmed by 3 bases and V by 4 bases; bases with no gene match: 5. CDR3 sequence: CASSPNSGGKETQYF. The CDR3 DNA reads as TGCGCCAGCAGCCCGAATAGCGGGGGGAAAGAGACCCAGTACTTC.

The V and J genes are TRBV7-8 and TRBJ2-2, with D unresolved. The CDR3 is made up of 13 amino acids. Trimming took 5 bases from V and 6 from J, leaving 10 bases between them. Germline lookup yields CDR1 SGHVS and CDR2 FQNEAQ. The CDR3 coding sequence is TGTGCCAGCAGCCCCAGGTCCCCCGGGGAGCTGTTTTTT. Translating it yields CASSPRSPGELFF.

This chain uses TRBV28 with TRBJ2-7, with 10 bases identical to TRBD1. The J segment lost 6 bases and the V segment lost 8 bases, leaving 1 base of the junction unmatched. CDR1 MDHEN and CDR2 SYDVKM come from the germline V gene. This CDR3 is built from 11 residues. CDR3 sequence: CASGDRGEQYF. As DNA, the CDR3 is TGTGCCAGCGGGGACAGGGGCGAGCAGTACTTC.

This chain joins TRBV30 and TRBJ2-2; TRBD1 is a possible D gene (6 bases). Germline lookup yields CDR1 GTSNPN and CDR2 SVGIG (reference sequence). The V and J ends lost 6 bases and 1 base respectively, with 12 bases between them. The CDR3 totals 14 residues. CDR3 nucleotides: TGTGCCTGTAGACAGGAAGGGAACACCGGGGAGCTGTTTTTT. Amino acid sequence: CACRQEGNTGELFF.

The chain carries TRBV11-2 and TRBJ2-7; TRBD2 is a possible D gene (5 bases). The CDR3 spans 16 residues. V was clipped by 4 bases and J by 4 bases, with 20 bases between them. Germline CDR1 and CDR2: SGHAT and FQNNGV. CDR3 loop: CASSSWAPGRGYEQYF. The CDR3 nucleotides read TGTGCCAGCAGCTCGTGGGCTCCCGGAAGAGGGTACGAGCAGTACTTC. Full variable domain (rest looked up from reference TRBV11-2 and TRBJ2-7): EAGVAQSPRYKIIEKRQSVAFWCNPISGHATLYWYQQILGQGPKLLIQFQNNGVVDDSQLPKDRFSAERLKGVDSTLKIQPAKLEDSAVYLCASSSWAPGRGYEQYFGPGTRLTVT.

The rearrangement joins TRBV28 to TRBJ2-2, with TRBD1 as a possible D gene (6 bases). The CDR3 length is 16 residues. V lost 3 bases to trimming and J lost 2 bases, with 13 bases between them. Germline V gives CDR1 MDHEN, CDR2 SYDVKM. DNA for the CDR3: TGTGCCAGCAGTTTCTTGGGACACCCAAACACCGGGGAGCTGTTTTTT. Translating gives CASSFLGHPNTGELFF.

The rearrangement links TRBV30 to TRBJ2-7; 7 bases align to TRBD2. CDR1 and CDR2 (germline): GTSNPN, SVGIG (reference sequence). Unmatched junction bases numbered 4, after V lost 8 bases and J lost 0 bases. This CDR3 has 12 amino acids. The DNA of the CDR3 is TGTGCCGGGACTACCCACTCCTACGAGCAGTACTTC. Translation: CAGTTHSYEQYF.

The V call is TRBV6-6, the J call TRBJ1-1, with a tentative D call TRBD1 (6 bases). Trimming shortened V by 5 bases and J by 1 base, and 8 bases separated the two germline ends. CDR3 length: 13 amino acids. Germline V gene lookup returns CDR1 MNHNY and CDR2 SVGAGI (reference sequence). The CDR3 DNA is TGTGCCAGCAGTCGGACAGAGAACACTGAAGCTTTCTTT. Translation: CASSRTENTEAFF.

The chain carries TRBV28 and TRBJ2-2; the D is unclear. In germline, CDR1 is MDHEN, CDR2 SYDVKM. There are 15 residues in the CDR3. Trimming took 2 bases from V and 4 from J, leaving 11 bases between them. CDR3 in DNA: TGTGCCAGCAGTTTAGTCGTTGCGATCACCGGGGAGCTGTTTTTT. Encoded protein: CASSLVVAITGELFF.

The chain joins TRBV10-2 to TRBJ2-1; 9 bases agree with TRBD2. CDR3 length: 14 amino acids. Trimming took 6 bases from V and 9 from J; bases not matched to a gene: 9. Germline loops: CDR1 WSHSY, CDR2 SAAADI. The CDR3, as DNA: TGCGCCAGCAGATTAGCGGGAGCGTTCGGTGAGCAGTTCTTC. Translation gives CASRLAGAFGEQFF.

The rearrangement uses TRBV5-1 and TRBJ2-6; D unresolved. The CDR3 covers 19 residues. Trimming took 4 bases from V and 0 from J, leaving 20 bases between them. Germline CDR1 is SGHRS and CDR2 is YFSETQ. CDR3 region: CASSPIRRNGFSGANVLTF. The CDR3, as DNA: TGCGCCAGCAGCCCTATTCGCAGGAACGGCTTCTCTGGGGCCAACGTCCTGACTTTC.

This clone was counted once. The chain combines TRBV2 with TRBJ2-7, with D maybe TRBD2 (5 bases). The germline V gene encodes CDR1 SNHLY and CDR2 FYNNEI. The length of the CDR3 is 15 residues. V was cut by 8 bases and J by 2 bases, with 19 bases left in between. The CDR3 region is CASDGKDSSPYEQYF. Here the CDR3 DNA reads TGTGCCAGCGACGGGAAGGACTCCTCGCCCTACGAGCAGTACTTC.

In this sample, this clone turned up once. The V gene is TRBV12-5, the J gene TRBJ1-1, with D unresolved. V lost 5 bases to trimming and J lost 5 bases, with 9 bases between them. The CDR3 runs to 12 residues. Germline lookup yields CDR1 LGHNT and CDR2 FRNRAP. This CDR3 reads CASGPRETEAFF. In DNA, the CDR3 is TGTGCTAGTGGTCCCCGGGAGACTGAAGCTTTCTTT. Variable domain in full (rest from reference TRBV12-5 and TRBJ1-1): DARVTQTPRHKVTEMGQEVTMRCQPILGHNTVFWYRQTMMQGLELLAYFRNRAPLDDSGMPKDRFSAEMPDATLATLKIQPSEPRDSAVYFCASGPRETEAFFGQGTRLTVV.

The CDR3 loop reads CASSPTGTGGTAKNIQYF. The CDR3 coding sequence is TGTGCCAGCAGTCCGACCGGGACAGGGGGCACTGCCAAAAACATTCAGTACTTC. The chain uses TRBV27 and TRBJ2-4; 12 bases map to TRBD1. The CDR3 consists of 18 residues. Germline CDR1 MNHEY, CDR2 SMNVEV (reference sequence). Unmatched junction bases numbered 9, after V lost 5 bases and J lost 1 base.

The gene calls are TRBV4-1 and TRBJ1-2; no definite D call. The CDR3 runs 14 residues. CDR1 is MGHRA and CDR2 is YSYEKL in the germline V gene. V lost 1 base, J lost 8 bases, and 14 bases lay in between. CDR3 amino acids: CASSQGDFLSGYTF. The CDR3, as DNA: TGCGCCAGCAGCCAAGGAGACTTTCTGAGCGGCTACACCTTC.